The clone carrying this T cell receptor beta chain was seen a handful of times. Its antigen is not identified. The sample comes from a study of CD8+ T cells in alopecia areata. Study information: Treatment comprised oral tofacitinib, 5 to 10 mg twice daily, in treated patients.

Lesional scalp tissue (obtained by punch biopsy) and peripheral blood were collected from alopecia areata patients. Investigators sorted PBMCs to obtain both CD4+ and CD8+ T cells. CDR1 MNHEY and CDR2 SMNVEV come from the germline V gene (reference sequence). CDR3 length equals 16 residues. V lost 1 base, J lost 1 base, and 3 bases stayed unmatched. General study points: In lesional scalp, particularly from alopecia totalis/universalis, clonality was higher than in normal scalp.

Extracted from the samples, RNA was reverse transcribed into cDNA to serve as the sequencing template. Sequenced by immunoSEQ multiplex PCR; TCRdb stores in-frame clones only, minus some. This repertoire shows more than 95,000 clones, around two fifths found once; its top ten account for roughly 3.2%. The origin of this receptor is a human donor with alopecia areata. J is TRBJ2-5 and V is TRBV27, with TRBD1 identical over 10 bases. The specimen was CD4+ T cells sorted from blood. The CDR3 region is CASSLWGQGSQETQYF. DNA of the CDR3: TGTGCCAGCAGTTTATGGGGACAGGGGAGCCAAGAGACCCAGTACTTC.